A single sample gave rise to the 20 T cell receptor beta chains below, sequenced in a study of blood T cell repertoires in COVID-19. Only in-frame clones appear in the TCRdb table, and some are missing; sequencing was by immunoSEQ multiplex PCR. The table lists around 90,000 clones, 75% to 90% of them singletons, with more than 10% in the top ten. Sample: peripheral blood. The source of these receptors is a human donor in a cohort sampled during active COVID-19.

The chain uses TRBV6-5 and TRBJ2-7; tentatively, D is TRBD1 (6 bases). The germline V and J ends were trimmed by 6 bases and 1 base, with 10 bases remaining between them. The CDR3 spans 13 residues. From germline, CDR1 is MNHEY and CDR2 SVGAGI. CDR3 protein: CASSRGPSYEQYF. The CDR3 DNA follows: TGTGCCAGCAGCAGGGGACCTTCCTACGAGCAGTACTTC.

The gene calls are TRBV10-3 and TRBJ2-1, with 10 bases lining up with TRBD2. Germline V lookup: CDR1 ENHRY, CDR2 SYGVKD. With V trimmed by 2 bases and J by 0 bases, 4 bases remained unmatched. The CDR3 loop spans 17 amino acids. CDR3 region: CAISEPSGGRSYNEQFF. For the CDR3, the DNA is TGTGCCATCAGTGAGCCTAGCGGGGGCCGCTCCTACAATGAGCAGTTCTTC.

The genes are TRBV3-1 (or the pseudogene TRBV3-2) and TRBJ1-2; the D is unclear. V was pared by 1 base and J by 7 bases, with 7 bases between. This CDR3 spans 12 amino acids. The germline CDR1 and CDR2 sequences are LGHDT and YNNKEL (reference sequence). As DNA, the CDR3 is TGTGCCAGCAGCCAAGTCACCAGTGGCTACACCTTC. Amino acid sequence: CASSQVTSGYTF.

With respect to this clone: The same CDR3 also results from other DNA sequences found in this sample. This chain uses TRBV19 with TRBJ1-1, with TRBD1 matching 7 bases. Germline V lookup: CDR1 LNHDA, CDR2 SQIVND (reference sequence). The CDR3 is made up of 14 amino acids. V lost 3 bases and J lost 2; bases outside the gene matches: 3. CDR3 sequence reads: CASSIGTANTEAFF. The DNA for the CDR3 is TGTGCCAGTAGTATCGGGACAGCAAACACTGAAGCTTTCTTT. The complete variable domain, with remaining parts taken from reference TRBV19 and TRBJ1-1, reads DGGITQSPKYLFRKEGQNVTLSCEQNLNHDAMYWYRQDPGQGLRLIYYSQIVNDFQKGDIAEGYSVSREKKESFPLTVTSAQKNPTAFYLCASSIGTANTEAFFGQGTRLTVV.

The CDR3 loop reads CASSGAGEGGELFF. Written as DNA, the CDR3 is TGTGCCAGCAGCGGAGCGGGGGAAGGCGGGGAGCTGTTTTTT. The chain employs TRBV5-4 and TRBJ2-2; 8 bases align to TRBD2. Unmatched junction bases numbered 6, after V lost 4 bases and J lost 7 bases. CDR3 length: 14 residues. The germline gives CDR1 SGHNT, CDR2 YYREEE (reference sequence).

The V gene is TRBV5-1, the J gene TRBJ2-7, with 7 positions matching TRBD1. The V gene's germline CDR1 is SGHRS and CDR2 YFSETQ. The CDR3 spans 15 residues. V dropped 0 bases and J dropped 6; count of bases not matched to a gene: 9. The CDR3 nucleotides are TGCGCCAGCAGCTTGGCCGGACAGGCCTTCCGCGAGCAGTACTTC. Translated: CASSLAGQAFREQYF.

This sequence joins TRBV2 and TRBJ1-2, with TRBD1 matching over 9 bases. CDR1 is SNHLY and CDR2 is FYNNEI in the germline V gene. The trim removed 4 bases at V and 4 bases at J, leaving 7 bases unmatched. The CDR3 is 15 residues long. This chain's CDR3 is CASSASGTGRYGYTF. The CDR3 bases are TGTGCCAGCAGTGCATCCGGGACAGGGCGCTATGGCTACACCTTC.

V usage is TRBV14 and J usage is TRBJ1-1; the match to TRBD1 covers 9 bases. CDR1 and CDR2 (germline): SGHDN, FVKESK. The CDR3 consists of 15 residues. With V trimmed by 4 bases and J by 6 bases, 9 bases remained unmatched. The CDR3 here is CASSRMRTGDAEAFF. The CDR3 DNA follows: TGTGCCAGCAGCCGAATGAGGACAGGGGACGCTGAAGCTTTCTTT.

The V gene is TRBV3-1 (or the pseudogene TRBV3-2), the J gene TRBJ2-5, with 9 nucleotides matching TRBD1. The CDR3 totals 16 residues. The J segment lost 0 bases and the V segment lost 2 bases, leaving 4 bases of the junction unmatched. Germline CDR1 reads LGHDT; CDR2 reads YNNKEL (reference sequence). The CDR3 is CASSQWDRANQETQYF. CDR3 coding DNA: TGTGCCAGCAGCCAATGGGACAGGGCGAACCAAGAGACCCAGTACTTC.

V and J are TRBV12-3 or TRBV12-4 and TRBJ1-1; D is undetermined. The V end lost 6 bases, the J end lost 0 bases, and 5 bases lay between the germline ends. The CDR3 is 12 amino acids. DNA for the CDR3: TGTGCCAGCAGCCAAATGAACACTGAAGCTTTCTTT. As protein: CASSQMNTEAFF.

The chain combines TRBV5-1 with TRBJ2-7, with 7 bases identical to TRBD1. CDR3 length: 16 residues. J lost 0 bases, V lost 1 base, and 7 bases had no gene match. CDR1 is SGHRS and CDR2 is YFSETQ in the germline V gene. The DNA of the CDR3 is TGCGCCAGCAGCTTGATTCTCTCAGGGGGCTCCTACGAGCAGTACTTC. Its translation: CASSLILSGGSYEQYF.

CDR3 region: CASSLVMGGLTLYEQYF. As DNA, the CDR3 is TGTGCCAGCAGCTTGGTTATGGGGGGGCTCACTCTCTACGAGCAGTACTTC. This chain joins TRBV5-4 and TRBJ2-7, with D perhaps TRBD2 (7 bases). CDR1 and CDR2 (germline): SGHNT, YYREEE (reference sequence). CDR3 length equals 17 residues. V lost 0 bases and J lost 3, with 19 bases in between.

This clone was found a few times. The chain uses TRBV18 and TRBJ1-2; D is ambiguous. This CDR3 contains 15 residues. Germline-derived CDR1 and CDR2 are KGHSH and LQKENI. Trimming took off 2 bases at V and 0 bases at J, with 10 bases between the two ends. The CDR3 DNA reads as TGTGCCAGCTCACCATCGACAAGTTCTAACTATGGCTACACCTTC. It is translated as CASSPSTSSNYGYTF.

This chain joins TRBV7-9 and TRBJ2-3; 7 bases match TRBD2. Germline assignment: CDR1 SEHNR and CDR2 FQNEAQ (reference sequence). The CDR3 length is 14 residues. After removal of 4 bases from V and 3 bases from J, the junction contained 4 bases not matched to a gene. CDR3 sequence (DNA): TGTGCCAGCAGCTGGAGAGCGGGGACAGATACGCAGTATTTT. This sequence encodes CASSWRAGTDTQYF. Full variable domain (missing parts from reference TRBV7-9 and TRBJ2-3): DTGVSQNPRHKITKRGQNVTFRCDPISEHNRLYWYRQTLGQGPEFLTYFQNEAQLEKSRLLSDRFSAERPKGSFSTLEIQRTEQGDSAMYLCASSWRAGTDTQYFGPGTRLTVL.

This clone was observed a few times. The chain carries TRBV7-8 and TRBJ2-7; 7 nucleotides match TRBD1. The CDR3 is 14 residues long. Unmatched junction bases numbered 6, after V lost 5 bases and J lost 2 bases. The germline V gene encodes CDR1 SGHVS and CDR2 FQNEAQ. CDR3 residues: CASSVRDSPYEQYF. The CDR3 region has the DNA TGTGCCAGCAGCGTACGGGACAGCCCCTACGAGCAGTACTTC.

CDR3 sequence reads: CASSARDSTASRQYF. CDR3 nucleotides: TGTGCCAGCAGCGCAAGGGACAGTACGGCAAGCCGGCAGTACTTC. The chain carries TRBV7-6 and TRBJ2-7, with 7 bases lining up with TRBD1. CDR1 and CDR2 from the germline V gene are SGHVS and FNYEAQ. CDR3 size: 15 residues. Trimming cost V 5 bases and J 9 bases; bases outside gene matches: 16.

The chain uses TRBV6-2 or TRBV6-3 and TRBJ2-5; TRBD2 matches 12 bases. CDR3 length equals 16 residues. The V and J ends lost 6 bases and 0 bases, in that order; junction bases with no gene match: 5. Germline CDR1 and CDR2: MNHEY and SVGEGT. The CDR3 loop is CASSPGLAGYQETQYF. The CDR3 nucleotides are TGTGCCAGCAGCCCCGGACTAGCGGGGTACCAAGAGACCCAGTACTTC.

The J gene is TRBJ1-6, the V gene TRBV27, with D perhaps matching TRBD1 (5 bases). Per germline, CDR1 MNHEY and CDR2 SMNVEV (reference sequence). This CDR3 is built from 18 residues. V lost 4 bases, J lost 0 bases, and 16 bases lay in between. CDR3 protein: CASSWRGRASSYNSPLHF. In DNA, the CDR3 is TGTGCCAGCAGTTGGAGGGGCAGGGCCAGCTCCTATAATTCACCCCTCCACTTT.

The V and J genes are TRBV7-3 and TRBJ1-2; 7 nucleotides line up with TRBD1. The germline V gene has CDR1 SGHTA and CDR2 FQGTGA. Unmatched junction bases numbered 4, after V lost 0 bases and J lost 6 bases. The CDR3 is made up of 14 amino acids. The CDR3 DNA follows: TGTGCCAGCAGCTTAACCCTCCAGGGGGATGGCTACACCTTC. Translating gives CASSLTLQGDGYTF. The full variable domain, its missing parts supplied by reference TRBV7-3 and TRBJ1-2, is GAGVSQTPSNKVTEKGKYVELRCDPISGHTALYWYRQSLGQGPEFLIYFQGTGAADDSGLPNDRFFAVRPEGSVSTLKIQRTERGDSAVYLCASSLTLQGDGYTFGSGTRLTVV.

The chain's CDR3 is CASSLVASGGYNEQFF. The CDR3, as DNA: TGCGCCAGCAGCTTGGTAGCTAGCGGGGGATACAATGAGCAGTTCTTC. The rearrangement uses TRBV5-1 and TRBJ2-1; 10 bases fit TRBD2. J gave up 4 bases and V 0 bases, and 4 bases lay outside the gene matches. Germline values: CDR1 SGHRS, CDR2 YFSETQ. The length of the CDR3 is 16 residues.